The following is a TCR beta chain sequence with its context. The source of the sample is a study of CD8 T cells in Susac syndrome. Sequencing of TCR beta covered CD8+ and CD4+ T cells obtained from blood. RNA amounts of 0.5 to 1 ug underwent reverse transcription with random hexamers. It was immunoSEQ multiplex PCR that amplified TCR beta CDR3 across 54 Vbeta and 13 Jbeta. TCRdb reprocessed the immunoSEQ multiplex PCR reads with MiXCR, giving one entry per CDR3 protein. The data hold 160,000 or so distinct CDR3 sequences, with around 95% observed a single time. Germline CDR1 reads SNHLY; CDR2 reads FYNNEI. The CDR3 is 12 residues long. V lost 8 bases to trimming and J lost 1 base, with 8 bases between them.

The clonotype was recovered from a human donor with multiple sclerosis. Sequenced sample: CD8+ T cells from PBMCs. The rearrangement joins TRBV2 to TRBJ1-2; D gene unclear. The CDR3 reads CASPGRNYGYTF. In DNA form, the CDR3 reads TGTGCCAGCCCCGGCCGTAACTATGGCTACACCTTC.